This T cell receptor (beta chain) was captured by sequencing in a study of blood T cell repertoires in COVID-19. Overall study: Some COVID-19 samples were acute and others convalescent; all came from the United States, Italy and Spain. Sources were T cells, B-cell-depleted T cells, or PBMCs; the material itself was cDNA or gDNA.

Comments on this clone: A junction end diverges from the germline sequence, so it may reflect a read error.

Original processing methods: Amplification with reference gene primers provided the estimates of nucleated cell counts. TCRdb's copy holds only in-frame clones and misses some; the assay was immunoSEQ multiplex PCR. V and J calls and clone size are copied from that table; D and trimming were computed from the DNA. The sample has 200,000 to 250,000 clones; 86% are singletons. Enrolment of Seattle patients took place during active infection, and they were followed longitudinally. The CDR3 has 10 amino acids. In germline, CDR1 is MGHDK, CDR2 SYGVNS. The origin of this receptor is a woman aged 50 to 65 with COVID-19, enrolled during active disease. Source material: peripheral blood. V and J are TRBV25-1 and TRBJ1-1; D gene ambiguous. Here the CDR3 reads CASRGTEARF. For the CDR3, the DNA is TGTGCCAGCCGGGGTACGGAGGCCAGATTT.